Below, 9 T cell receptor beta chains from the same sample are listed, as sequenced in a study of T cell clonotyping in hematopoietic cell transplantation. This sample's time point: recipient sample about 28 days before transplant, after cytoreduction. Profiling relied on immunoSEQ multiplex PCR, and the TCRdb table lists in-frame clones only, not all of them. The sample contains tens of thousands of clones, 86% of which appear only once. Sequencing was performed on peripheral blood mononuclear cells, taken before stem cell transplant. These receptor sequences come from a man in his sixties with biphenotypic leukemia. Some clones in this sample may be carry-over from other donors' samples.

CDR3 DNA: TGTGCCAGCAGTTTACCGGCAGGTAACACCGGGGAGCTGTTTTTT. This gives the protein CASSLPAGNTGELFF. V and J are TRBV28 and TRBJ2-2; D unresolved. Germline lookup yields CDR1 MDHEN and CDR2 SYDVKM. There are 15 residues in the CDR3. With 2 bases removed from V and 2 bases from J, the gap between germline ends came to 9 bases.

V is TRBV6-5 and J is TRBJ1-3, with 9 nucleotides matching TRBD1. The CDR3 has 16 residues. CDR1 and CDR2 (germline): MNHEY, SVGAGI. The J segment lost 6 bases and the V segment lost 1 base, leaving 7 bases of the junction unmatched. The CDR3 coding sequence is TGTGCCAGCAGTTACTGGGGACAGGGCCTTCCAAACACCATATATTTT. Amino acids: CASSYWGQGLPNTIYF.

The rearrangement joins TRBV19 to TRBJ1-2; no definite D call. The germline V gene encodes CDR1 LNHDA and CDR2 SQIVND (reference sequence). Trimming removed 3 bases at V and 1 base at J, with 12 bases between. The CDR3 loop spans 15 amino acids. The CDR3 sequence is CASSIRGSDNYGYTF. CDR3 nucleotides: TGTGCCAGTAGTATTCGGGGATCAGATAACTATGGCTACACCTTC.

In DNA form, the CDR3 reads TGTGCCAGCAGTGATGGACTAGCGGTAGAGGCCTACGAGCAGTACTTC. Protein: CASSDGLAVEAYEQYF. V and J are TRBV6-1 and TRBJ2-7; 10 positions match TRBD2. The germline gives CDR1 MNHNS, CDR2 SASEGT. The CDR3 extends over 16 amino acids. V was pared by 3 bases and J by 2 bases, with 7 bases of the junction left unmatched.

The genes are TRBV18 and TRBJ1-1; 7 bases fit TRBD1. Losses at the gene ends were 5 bases for V and 8 bases for J; bases not matched to a gene: 5. Germline loops: CDR1 KGHSH, CDR2 LQKENI. The CDR3 is made up of 12 amino acids. CDR3 DNA sequence: TGTGCCAGCTCATACCGGGACAGAGAAGCTTTCTTT. It specifies CASSYRDREAFF. Filled out from reference TRBV18 and TRBJ1-1, the complete variable domain reads NAGVMQNPRHLVRRRGQEARLRCSPMKGHSHVYWYRQLPEEGLKFMVYLQKENIIDESGMPKERFSAEFPKEGPSILRIQQVVRGDSAAYFCASSYRDREAFFGQGTRLTVV.

The chain joins TRBV28 to TRBJ1-1; D remains ambiguous. The V end lost 3 bases, the J end lost 5 bases, and 13 bases lay between the germline ends. Germline-derived CDR1 and CDR2 are MDHEN and SYDVKM. The CDR3 is 14 amino acids. This chain's CDR3 is CASSLGFFRTEAFF. The CDR3 DNA reads as TGTGCCAGCAGTTTGGGTTTTTTTAGGACTGAAGCTTTCTTT. Based on the CDR3 plus reference TRBV28 and TRBJ1-1, the full variable domain is DVKVTQSSRYLVKRTGEKVFLECVQDMDHENMFWYRQDPGLGLRLIYFSYDVKMKEKGDIPEGYSVSREKKERFSLILESASTNQTSMYLCASSLGFFRTEAFFGQGTRLTVV.

This clone was seen more than once but under ten times. This chain connects TRBV6-4 to TRBJ2-3, with 11 bases lining up with TRBD2. Germline assignment: CDR1 MRHNA and CDR2 SNTAGT. The CDR3 is 15 residues long. Trimming removed 5 bases from V and 4 bases from J; junction bases left unmatched: 5. The DNA for the CDR3 is TGTGCCAGCAGTCAAACTAGCGGGAGCTCAGATACGCAGTATTTT. Translated, it gives CASSQTSGSSDTQYF.

J is TRBJ1-5 and V is TRBV7-2; D uncertain. CDR1 and CDR2 from the germline V gene are SGHTA and FQGNSA. With 1 base removed from V and 3 bases from J, the gap between germline ends came to 10 bases. The CDR3 has 15 amino acids. In nucleotides, the CDR3 is TGTGCCAGCAGCTTAGATTCGGAGGTCAATCAGCCCCAGCATTTT. This translates into CASSLDSEVNQPQHF.

The V call is TRBV10-3, the J call TRBJ2-1; D unclear. The CDR3 runs to 14 residues. The germline V gene encodes CDR1 ENHRY and CDR2 SYGVKD. The V and J ends lost 2 bases and 4 bases respectively, with 9 bases between them. This CDR3 is CAISETTEYNEQFF. DNA for the CDR3: TGTGCCATCAGTGAGACGACTGAATACAATGAGCAGTTCTTC.